The rows below give T cell receptor beta chains drawn from one sample of a study of response to subunit inactivated influenza vaccine. TCRdb analysed the RT-PCR reads with MiXCR anew, one entry per CDR3 protein. The profile shows roughly 780,000 distinct CDR3 sequences, about 18% of them singletons. The sample in question was PBMCs from blood, obtained around 5 days after vaccination. The source of these receptors is a man aged 50 to 60 who received an inactivated influenza vaccine. The CDR3 runs from the conserved cysteine through the conserved F or W. A D gene is named only where the DNA matches it firmly. A clone size is listed for some rows: how often the clone was seen (once, few, many), or a class if it is expanded.

J gene	V gene	clone size	D gene	CDR3 protein	CDR3 DNA
TRBJ1-4	TRBV4-3	many	TRBD1	CASSQIQGGNEKLFF	TGCGCCAGCAGCCAAATACAGGGGGGTAATGAAAAACTGTTTTTT
TRBJ2-2	TRBV5-6	-	TRBD1	CASSDRDRGTGELFF	TGTGCCAGCAGCGATAGGGACAGGGGCACCGGGGAGCTGTTTTTT
TRBJ2-7	TRBV6-2/TRBV6-3	few	-	CASSRGETKISYF	TGTGCCAGCAGCCGAGGGGAAACTAAAATCTCCTACTTC
TRBJ2-5	TRBV5-1	-	TRBD2	CASKGTSGSGETQYF	TGCGCCAGCAAAGGGACTAGCGGGAGTGGAGAGACCCAGTACTTC
TRBJ2-1	TRBV15	many	-	CATSPGRASYNEQFF	TGTGCCACCAGCCCCGGCAGGGCCTCCTACAATGAGCAGTTCTTC
TRBJ2-7	TRBV7-2	once	-	CASSLVWQEYEQYF	TGTGCCAGCAGCTTAGTTTGGCAGGAGTACGAGCAGTACTTC
TRBJ2-5	TRBV24-1	few	TRBD1	CATSDSGVGGGQGQETQYF	TGTGCCACCAGTGATTCTGGAGTGGGGGGTGGACAGGGCCAAGAGACCCAGTACTTC
TRBJ2-1	TRBV12-3/TRBV12-4	few	-	CASSWGSRGNEQFF	TGTGCCAGCAGTTGGGGGAGTCGCGGCAATGAGCAGTTCTTC
TRBJ2-7	TRBV25-1	once	-	CASSKSLTGRYEQYF	TGTGCCAGCAGTAAATCACTTACTGGCCGCTACGAGCAGTACTTC
TRBJ2-7	TRBV6-1	few	-	CASRSAWQGGTYEQYF	TGTGCCAGCAGATCCGCCTGGCAGGGGGGAACCTACGAGCAGTACTTC
TRBJ1-5	TRBV7-9	few	-	CASSFSGNDQPQHF	TGTGCCAGCAGCTTCTCAGGGAACGATCAGCCCCAGCATTTT
TRBJ2-1	TRBV13	-	-	CASSSTIKAGRENEQFF	TGTGCCAGCAGCTCCACTATCAAGGCGGGGAGAGAGAATGAGCAGTTCTTC
TRBJ1-4	TRBV7-2	-	-	CASGAVGGPGEKLFF	TGTGCCAGCGGGGCGGTCGGGGGGCCCGGTGAAAAACTGTTTTTT
TRBJ2-2	TRBV6-1	few	TRBD2	CASRSSGGNTGELFF	TGTGCCAGCAGATCAAGCGGGGGGAACACCGGGGAGCTGTTTTTT
TRBJ2-2	TRBV28	few	-	CASSPSGGWNTGELFF	TGTGCCAGCAGTCCTTCGGGGGGCTGGAACACCGGGGAGCTGTTTTTT
TRBJ1-1	TRBV20-1	many	-	CSAGTGLMNTEAFF	TGCAGTGCTGGTACAGGGCTCATGAACACTGAAGCTTTCTTT
TRBJ2-7	TRBV10-3	few	-	CAIRQDPGDSYEQYF	TGTGCCATCAGGCAAGACCCCGGGGACTCCTACGAGCAGTACTTC
TRBJ2-5	TRBV24-1	-	-	CATSAQAGTQETQYF	TGTGCCACCAGTGCGCAGGCAGGGACTCAAGAGACCCAGTACTTC
TRBJ2-7	TRBV4-1	few	-	CASSQDWGRGYEQYF	TGCGCCAGCAGCCAAGATTGGGGCAGGGGATACGAGCAGTACTTC
TRBJ1-1	TRBV5-1	-	-	CASSYIHREDAFF	TGCGCCAGCAGCTATATCCACAGGGAGGACGCTTTCTTT
TRBJ1-1	TRBV6-6	few	-	CASSYSITAEAFF	TGTGCCAGCAGTTACTCGATAACAGCCGAAGCTTTCTTT
TRBJ2-7	TRBV4-2	few	-	CASSQGAGSPREQYF	TGTGCCAGCAGCCAAGGGGCAGGGTCTCCGAGAGAGCAGTACTTC
TRBJ2-2	TRBV20-1	-	-	CSAILFSGAGELFF	TGCAGTGCTATTCTCTTTAGTGGCGCCGGGGAGCTGTTTTTT
TRBJ2-3	TRBV7-9	few	-	CASSQKDKGGTDTQYF	TGTGCCAGCAGCCAAAAGGATAAGGGGGGCACAGATACGCAGTATTTT
TRBJ2-7	TRBV20-1	-	TRBD2	CSAREGRELYEQYF	TGCAGTGCTAGAGAGGGGCGGGAGCTCTACGAGCAGTACTTC
TRBJ2-3	TRBV11-2	few	-	CASSSVTSWSSTSTDTQYF	TGTGCCAGCAGCTCTGTGACTTCTTGGTCCAGTACTAGCACAGATACGCAGTATTTT
TRBJ2-1	TRBV11-3	-	-	CASSAPGRYNEQFF	TGTGCCAGCAGCGCGCCCGGCCGATACAATGAGCAGTTCTTC
TRBJ2-7	TRBV7-9	-	TRBD1	CASSLAGDRDYEQYF	TGTGCCAGCAGCTTAGCGGGGGACAGGGACTACGAGCAGTACTTC
TRBJ2-7	TRBV20-1	few	TRBD1	CSALKLDRASSYEQYF	TGCAGTGCTTTAAAACTGGACAGGGCTAGCTCCTACGAGCAGTACTTC
TRBJ1-3	TRBV7-2	-	-	CASSLGGMNTIYF	TGTGCCAGCAGCTTAGGAGGGATGAACACCATATATTTT
TRBJ2-7	TRBV20-1	-	-	CSARDPASGRYEQYF	TGCAGTGCTAGAGATCCAGCGAGCGGCCGCTACGAGCAGTACTTC
TRBJ2-1	TRBV4-1	-	TRBD1	CASSPSVGTGDNEQFF	TGCGCCAGCAGCCCATCGGTTGGGACAGGGGACAATGAGCAGTTCTTC
TRBJ2-1	TRBV5-1	few	-	CASSPQGLGNEQFF	TGCGCCAGCAGCCCCCAAGGGCTGGGCAATGAGCAGTTCTTC
TRBJ2-1	TRBV28	-	TRBD2	CASSLSSLTGLARYNEQFF	TGTGCCAGCAGTTTATCCTCCCTTACTGGACTAGCGAGATACAATGAGCAGTTCTTC
TRBJ2-1	TRBV28	-	-	CASSLSSLSGSYNEQFF	TGTGCCAGCAGTTTGTCTTCCCTTAGCGGCTCCTACAATGAGCAGTTCTTC
TRBJ1-4	TRBV10-3	few	-	CAISDGGLRKF	TGTGCCATCAGTGACGGCGGTCTGAGGAAATTT
TRBJ1-2	TRBV3-1	-	-	CASSERTVTDYGYTF	TGTGCCAGCAGCGAACGGACAGTAACAGACTATGGCTACACCTTC
TRBJ2-1	TRBV4-1	-	-	CASSQDYAGYNEQFF	TGCGCCAGCAGCCAAGATTATGCGGGATACAATGAGCAGTTCTTC
TRBJ1-5	TRBV6-2/TRBV6-3	-	-	CASRVAGVGNQPQHF	TGTGCCAGCAGGGTGGCAGGGGTCGGCAATCAGCCCCAGCATTTT
TRBJ1-4	TRBV12-3/TRBV12-4	once	-	CASSLGDEKLFF	TGTGCCAGCAGTTTAGGAGATGAAAAACTGTTTTTT
TRBJ1-2	TRBV29-1	-	-	CSGMDIRNYGYTF	TGCAGCGGGATGGACATCAGAAACTATGGCTACACCTTC
TRBJ1-2	TRBV2	-	TRBD1	CASSDHRGNYGYTF	TGTGCCAGCAGTGATCACAGGGGGAACTATGGCTACACCTTC
TRBJ2-6	TRBV24-1	-	TRBD2	CATRGRTSSGANVLTF	TGTGCCACCAGGGGCAGGACTAGCTCTGGGGCCAACGTCCTGACTTTC
TRBJ2-1	TRBV11-1	few	-	CASSSLGGGGYNEQFF	TGTGCCAGCAGCTCCCTCGGGGGCGGGGGTTACAATGAGCAGTTCTTC
TRBJ2-1	TRBV9	-	-	CASSALGGGLSYNEQFF	TGTGCCAGCAGCGCTCTTGGGGGGGGGCTCTCCTACAATGAGCAGTTCTTC
TRBJ2-1	TRBV20-1	-	TRBD1	CSALRDRWNEQFF	TGCAGTGCTCTCCGGGACAGGTGGAATGAGCAGTTCTTC
TRBJ1-2	TRBV2	few	-	CASSARGQTNYGYTF	TGTGCCAGCAGTGCACGGGGTCAAACTAACTATGGCTACACCTTC
TRBJ2-1	TRBV11-1	-	TRBD2	CASSLGLAAGGGRNEQFF	TGTGCCAGCAGCTTAGGGCTTGCGGCGGGAGGAGGGCGCAATGAGCAGTTCTTC
TRBJ2-5	TRBV5-6	-	TRBD2	CASSYSGGKRETQYF	TGTGCCAGCAGCTATAGCGGGGGGAAGAGAGAGACCCAGTACTTC
TRBJ2-1	TRBV7-3	few	-	CASSPTGSNNEQFF	TGTGCCAGCAGCCCAACCGGGTCCAACAATGAGCAGTTCTTC
TRBJ1-1	TRBV27	few	-	CASSLAAGTEAFF	TGTGCCAGCAGTTTAGCGGCAGGCACTGAAGCTTTCTTT
TRBJ1-4	TRBV20-1	-	-	CSAKAGEKLFF	TGCAGTGCAAAGGCCGGGGAAAAACTGTTTTTT
TRBJ2-2	TRBV12-3/TRBV12-4	few	-	CASSLEVQTGELFF	TGTGCCAGCAGTTTAGAGGTCCAAACCGGGGAGCTGTTTTTT
TRBJ1-1	TRBV11-2	-	-	CASSLFIWGENTEAFF	TGTGCCAGCAGCTTATTCATTTGGGGAGAGAACACTGAAGCTTTCTTT
TRBJ2-1	TRBV7-9	-	TRBD2	CASSPTLAGGMADEQFF	TGTGCCAGCAGCCCTACGCTAGCGGGAGGTATGGCGGATGAGCAGTTCTTC
TRBJ2-3	TRBV9	-	-	CASSGQAGDTQYF	TGTGCCAGCAGCGGTCAAGCAGGAGATACGCAGTATTTT
TRBJ2-7	TRBV2	-	-	CASSAEASSSYEQYF	TGTGCCAGCAGTGCGGAGGCCTCGAGCTCCTACGAGCAGTACTTC
TRBJ2-3	TRBV20-1	many	TRBD2	CSASTTGGNTDTQYF	TGCAGTGCTAGCACTACGGGGGGAAACACAGATACGCAGTATTTT
TRBJ2-2	TRBV5-5	few	-	CASSLSVITGELFF	TGTGCCAGCAGCTTGTCGGTCATCACCGGGGAGCTGTTTTTT
TRBJ2-7	TRBV13	-	TRBD2	CASSLGHNSGRGTYEQYF	TGTGCCAGCAGCTTAGGCCATAATAGCGGGAGAGGGACCTACGAGCAGTACTTC